This note documents a single TCR beta chain sequence. Its antigen is as yet unknown. Repertoires were generated with immunoSEQ multiplex PCR, while TCRdb's copy carries only in-frame clones and drops some. Found here are about 75,000 clones, roughly 80% of them singletons; the top ten hold about 0.61%. The memory T cells were sequenced right after ex vivo isolation, without culture. Germline assignment: CDR1 LNHDA and CDR2 SQIVND (reference sequence). This CDR3 has 14 amino acids. The germline V and J ends were trimmed by 5 bases and 2 bases, with 12 bases remaining between them. This record belongs to a study of CD4 T cell repertoires in COVID-19. Study in general: Other coronavirus spike proteins restimulated relabeled CFSE-low cells expanded with IL-2 for approximately ten days. Study-wide results and limits: Suggested intraclonal diversification: top SARS-CoV-2-reactive clonotypes appeared in two or three memory subsets.

The chain couples TRBV19 to TRBJ1-2; possible D gene TRBD1, 5 bases. The sequencing here drew on CD4+ T cells from peripheral blood, taken after recovery from COVID-19. The TCR sequence derives from a human donor who had COVID-19. This CDR3 is CASSPSQANYGYTF. In nucleotides, the CDR3 is TGTGCCAGTAGTCCTTCACAGGCGAACTATGGCTACACCTTC. Supplemented by reference TRBV19 and TRBJ1-2, the full variable domain reads DGGITQSPKYLFRKEGQNVTLSCEQNLNHDAMYWYRQDPGQGLRLIYYSQIVNDFQKGDIAEGYSVSREKKESFPLTVTSAQKNPTAFYLCASSPSQANYGYTFGSGTRLTVV.